This T cell receptor (beta chain) was retrieved from a study of blood T cell repertoires in COVID-19. Turning to the study itself: Sites across the United States, Italy and Spain contributed samples from acute and convalescent COVID-19. T cells, B-cell-depleted T cells, or PBMCs supplied cDNA or gDNA.

There are 17 residues in the CDR3. The V gene lost 0 bases and the J gene lost 2 bases, with 16 bases spanning the gap. From germline, CDR1 is SGHAT and CDR2 FQDESV (reference sequence). In the authors' workflow: The assay estimated nucleated cells by amplifying reference gene primers. Sequencing used immunoSEQ multiplex PCR; TCRdb keeps in-frame clones, though not all of them. The DNA gave D and trimming, while V, J and clone size come from that table. The sample contains about 80,000 clones, roughly three quarters of which appear only once. The origin of this receptor is a man in his 70s with active or convalescent COVID-19. Material for sequencing was peripheral blood. The gene calls are TRBV11-1 and TRBJ1-2, with a weak D call TRBD1 (5 bases). DNA for the CDR3: TGTGCCAGCAGCTTAGCGCCTGGGGCAGGAGCCAACTATGGCTACACCTTC. Translating it yields CASSLAPGAGANYGYTF.